This T cell receptor beta chain was recorded in a study of blood T cell repertoires in COVID-19. Study overall: Acute and convalescent COVID-19 samples came from the United States, Italy and Spain. PBMCs, B-cell-depleted T cells, or T cells were the source of the cDNA or gDNA that made up the material.

Per germline, CDR1 MNHEY and CDR2 SVGAGI. The length of the CDR3 is 14 residues. V lost 8 bases to trimming and J lost 2 bases; unmatched junction nucleotides: 3. Original methodology: It was from reference gene primer amplification that nucleated cell counts were estimated. Here immunoSEQ multiplex PCR was the method, and the copy in TCRdb shows in-frame clones only, minus some. V, J and clone size reflect that table, while D and trimming were determined from the DNA. The data contain some 55,000 clones, about 77% of them singletons. This sequence joins TRBV6-5 and TRBJ2-3; 11 bases map to TRBD2. The sequencing sample was made of peripheral blood. This TCR was sampled from a man between 65 and 85 years old with active or convalescent COVID-19. In DNA, the CDR3 is TGTGCCAGCCGACTAGCGGGGATCACAGATACGCAGTATTTT. Protein sequence: CASRLAGITDTQYF.